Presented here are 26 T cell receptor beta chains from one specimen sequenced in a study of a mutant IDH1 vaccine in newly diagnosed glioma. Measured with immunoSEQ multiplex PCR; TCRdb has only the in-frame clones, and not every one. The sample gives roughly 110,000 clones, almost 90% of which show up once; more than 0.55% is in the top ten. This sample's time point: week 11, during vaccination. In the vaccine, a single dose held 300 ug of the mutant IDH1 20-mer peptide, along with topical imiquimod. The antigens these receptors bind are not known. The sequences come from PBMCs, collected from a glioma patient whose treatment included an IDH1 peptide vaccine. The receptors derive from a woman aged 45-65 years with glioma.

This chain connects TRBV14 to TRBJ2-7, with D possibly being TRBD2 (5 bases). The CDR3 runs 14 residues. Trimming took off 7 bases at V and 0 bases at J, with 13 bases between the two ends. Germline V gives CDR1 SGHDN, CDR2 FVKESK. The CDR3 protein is CASNLGRDSYEQYF. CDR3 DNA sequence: TGTGCCAGCAACTTAGGACGGGACTCCTACGAGCAGTACTTC.

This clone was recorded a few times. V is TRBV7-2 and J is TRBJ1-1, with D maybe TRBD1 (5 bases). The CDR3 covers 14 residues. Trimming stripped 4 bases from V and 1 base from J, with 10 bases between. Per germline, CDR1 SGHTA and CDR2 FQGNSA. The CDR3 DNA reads TGTGCCAGCAGCTGGGCGGGGGGGAACACTGAAGCTTTCTTT. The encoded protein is CASSWAGGNTEAFF.

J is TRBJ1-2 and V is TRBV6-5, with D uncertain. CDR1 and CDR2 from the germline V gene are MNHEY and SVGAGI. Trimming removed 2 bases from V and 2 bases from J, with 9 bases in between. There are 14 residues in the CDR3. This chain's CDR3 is CASSYRTSNYGYTF. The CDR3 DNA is TGTGCCAGCAGTTACCGTACGTCCAACTATGGCTACACCTTC.

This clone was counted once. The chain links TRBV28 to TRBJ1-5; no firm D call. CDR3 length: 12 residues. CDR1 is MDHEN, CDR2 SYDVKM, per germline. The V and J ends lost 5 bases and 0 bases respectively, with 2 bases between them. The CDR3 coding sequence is TGTGCCAGCAGTATTAGCAATCAGCCCCAGCATTTT. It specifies CASSISNQPQHF.

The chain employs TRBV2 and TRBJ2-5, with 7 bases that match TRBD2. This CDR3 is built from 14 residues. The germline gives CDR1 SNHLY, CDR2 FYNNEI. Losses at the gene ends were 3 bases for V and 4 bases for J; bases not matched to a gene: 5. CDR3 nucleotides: TGTGCCAGCAGTGACCGGACTAGAGTAGAGACCCAGTACTTC. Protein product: CASSDRTRVETQYF. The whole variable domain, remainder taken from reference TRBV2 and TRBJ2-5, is EPEVTQTPSHQVTQMGQEVILRCVPISNHLYFYWYRQILGQKVEFLVSFYNNEISEKSEIFDDQFSVERPDGSNFTLKIRSTKLEDSAMYFCASSDRTRVETQYFGPGTRLLVL.

CDR3 nucleotide sequence: TGTGCCAGCAGGGGGGCAGGGGTTACCTACGAGCAGTACTTC. Translating gives CASRGAGVTYEQYF. The rearrangement joins TRBV2 to TRBJ2-7, with a weak D call TRBD1 (6 bases). The germline V gene has CDR1 SNHLY and CDR2 FYNNEI. This CDR3 comprises 14 residues. V shed 6 bases and J shed 2 bases, with 14 bases lying between them.

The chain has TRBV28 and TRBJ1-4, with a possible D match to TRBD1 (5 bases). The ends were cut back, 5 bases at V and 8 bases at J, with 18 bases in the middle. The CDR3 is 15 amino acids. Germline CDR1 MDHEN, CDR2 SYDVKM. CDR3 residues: CASSVAGGEWEKLFF. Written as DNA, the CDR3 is TGTGCCAGCAGTGTCGCGGGGGGAGAGTGGGAAAAACTGTTTTTT.

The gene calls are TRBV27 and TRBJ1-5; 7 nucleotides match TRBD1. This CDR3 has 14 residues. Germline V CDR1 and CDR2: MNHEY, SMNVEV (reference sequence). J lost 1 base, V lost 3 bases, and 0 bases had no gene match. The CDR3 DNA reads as TGTGCCAGCAGTTTCAGGGGGAGCAATCAGCCCCAGCATTTT. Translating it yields CASSFRGSNQPQHF.

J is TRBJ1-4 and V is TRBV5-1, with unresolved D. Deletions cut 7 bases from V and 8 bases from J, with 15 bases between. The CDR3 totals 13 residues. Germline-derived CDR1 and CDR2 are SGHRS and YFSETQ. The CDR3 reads CASADTTGEKLFF. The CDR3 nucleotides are TGCGCCAGCGCTGACACCACCGGGGAAAAACTGTTTTTT. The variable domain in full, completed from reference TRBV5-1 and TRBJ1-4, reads KAGVTQTPRYLIKTRGQQVTLSCSPISGHRSVSWYQQTPGQGLQFLFEYFSETQRNKGNFPGRFSGRQFSNSRSEMNVSTLELGDSALYLCASADTTGEKLFFGSGTQLSVL.

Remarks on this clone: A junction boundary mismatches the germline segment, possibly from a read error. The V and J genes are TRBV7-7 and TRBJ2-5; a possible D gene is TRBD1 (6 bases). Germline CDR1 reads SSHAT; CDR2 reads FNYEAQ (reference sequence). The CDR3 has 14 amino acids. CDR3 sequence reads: CASSLRKGEETQYF. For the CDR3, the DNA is TGTGCTAGCAGCCTGAGGAAGGGGGAAGAGACCCAGTACTTC.

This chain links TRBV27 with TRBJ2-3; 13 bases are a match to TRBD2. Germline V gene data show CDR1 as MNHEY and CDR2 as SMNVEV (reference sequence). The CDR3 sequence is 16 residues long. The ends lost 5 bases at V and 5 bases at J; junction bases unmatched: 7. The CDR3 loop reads CASSPPRTSGRDTQYF. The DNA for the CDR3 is TGTGCCAGCAGTCCCCCCCGGACTAGCGGGAGAGATACGCAGTATTTT.

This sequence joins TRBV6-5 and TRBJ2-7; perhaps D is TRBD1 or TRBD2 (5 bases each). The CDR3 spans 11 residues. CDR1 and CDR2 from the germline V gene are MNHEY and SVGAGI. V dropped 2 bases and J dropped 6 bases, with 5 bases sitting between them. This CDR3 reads CASSYGGEQYF. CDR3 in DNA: TGTGCCAGCAGTTACGGGGGCGAGCAGTACTTC.

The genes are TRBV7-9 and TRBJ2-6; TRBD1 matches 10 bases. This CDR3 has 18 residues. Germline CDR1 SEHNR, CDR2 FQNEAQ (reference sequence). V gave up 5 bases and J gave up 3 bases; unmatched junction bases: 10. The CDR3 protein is CASSTPTGGAGGANVLTF. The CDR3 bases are TGTGCCAGCAGCACCCCGACAGGGGGCGCGGGTGGGGCCAACGTCCTGACTTTC. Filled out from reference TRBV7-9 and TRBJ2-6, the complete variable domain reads DTGVSQNPRHKITKRGQNVTFRCDPISEHNRLYWYRQTLGQGPEFLTYFQNEAQLEKSRLLSDRFSAERPKGSFSTLEIQRTEQGDSAMYLCASSTPTGGAGGANVLTFGAGSRLTVL.

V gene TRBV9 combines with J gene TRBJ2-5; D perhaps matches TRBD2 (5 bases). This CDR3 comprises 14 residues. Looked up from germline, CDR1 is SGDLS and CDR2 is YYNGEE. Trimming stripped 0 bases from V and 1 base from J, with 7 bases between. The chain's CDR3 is CASSVGRGQETQYF. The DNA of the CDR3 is TGTGCCAGCAGCGTAGGACGGGGCCAAGAGACCCAGTACTTC.

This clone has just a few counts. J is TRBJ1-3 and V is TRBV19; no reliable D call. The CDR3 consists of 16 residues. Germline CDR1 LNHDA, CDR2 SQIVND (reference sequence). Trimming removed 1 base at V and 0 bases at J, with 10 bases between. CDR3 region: CASSIVGRYSGNTIYF. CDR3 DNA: TGTGCCAGTAGTATAGTTGGACGTTACTCTGGAAACACCATATATTTT.

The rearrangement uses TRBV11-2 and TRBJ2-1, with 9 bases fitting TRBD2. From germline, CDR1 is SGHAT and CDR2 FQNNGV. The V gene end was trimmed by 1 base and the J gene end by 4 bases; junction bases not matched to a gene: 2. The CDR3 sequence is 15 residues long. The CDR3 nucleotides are TGTGCCAGCAGCTTAGGACTAGCGGAATACAATGAGCAGTTCTTC. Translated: CASSLGLAEYNEQFF.

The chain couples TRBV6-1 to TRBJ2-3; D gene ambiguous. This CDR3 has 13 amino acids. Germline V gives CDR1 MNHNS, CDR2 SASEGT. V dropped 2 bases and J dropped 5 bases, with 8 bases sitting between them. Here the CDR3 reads CASSERAEDTQYF. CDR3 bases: TGTGCCAGCAGTGAACGGGCAGAAGATACGCAGTATTTT.

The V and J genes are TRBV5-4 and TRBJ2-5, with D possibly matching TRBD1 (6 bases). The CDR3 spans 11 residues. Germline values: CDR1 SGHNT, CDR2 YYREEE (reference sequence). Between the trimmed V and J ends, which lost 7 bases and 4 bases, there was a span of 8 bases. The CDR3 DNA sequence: TGTGCCAGCGGGACAACAGAGACCCAGTACTTC. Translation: CASGTTETQYF.

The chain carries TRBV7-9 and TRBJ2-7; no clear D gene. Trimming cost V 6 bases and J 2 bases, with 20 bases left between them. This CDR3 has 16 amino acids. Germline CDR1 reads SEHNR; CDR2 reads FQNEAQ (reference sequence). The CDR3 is CASRSLARIDPYEQYF. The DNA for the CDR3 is TGTGCCAGCAGGTCTTTAGCTCGAATAGATCCCTACGAGCAGTACTTC.

The DNA for the CDR3 is TGCGCCAGCAGCCTAAAGATTCCCGGACAGGGGGACGGGAACACTGAAGCTTTCTTT. Translation: CASSLKIPGQGDGNTEAFF. The V gene is TRBV4-1, the J gene TRBJ1-1; 10 nucleotides align to TRBD1. The CDR3 length is 19 residues. V lost 4 bases to trimming and J lost 1 base; unmatched junction nucleotides: 15. Germline V gene lookup returns CDR1 MGHRA and CDR2 YSYEKL.

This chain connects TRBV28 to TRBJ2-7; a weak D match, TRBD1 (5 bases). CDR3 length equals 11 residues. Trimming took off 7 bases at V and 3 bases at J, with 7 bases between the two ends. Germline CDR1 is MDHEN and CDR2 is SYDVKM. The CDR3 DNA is TGTGCCAGCATTACAGGCTACGAGCAGTACTTC. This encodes CASITGYEQYF.

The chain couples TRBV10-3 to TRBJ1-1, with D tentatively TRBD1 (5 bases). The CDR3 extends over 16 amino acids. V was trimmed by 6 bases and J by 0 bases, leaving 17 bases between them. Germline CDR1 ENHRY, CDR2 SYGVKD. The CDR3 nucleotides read TGTGCCATCAGCGGGGGGGGGTTCGCATTGAACACTGAAGCTTTCTTT. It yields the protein CAISGGGFALNTEAFF.

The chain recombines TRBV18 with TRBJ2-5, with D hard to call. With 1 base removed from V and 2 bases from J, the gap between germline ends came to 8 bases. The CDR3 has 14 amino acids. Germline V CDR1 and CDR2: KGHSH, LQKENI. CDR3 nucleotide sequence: TGTGCCAGCTCACCACGCAGGAATCAAGAGACCCAGTACTTC. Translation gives CASSPRRNQETQYF.

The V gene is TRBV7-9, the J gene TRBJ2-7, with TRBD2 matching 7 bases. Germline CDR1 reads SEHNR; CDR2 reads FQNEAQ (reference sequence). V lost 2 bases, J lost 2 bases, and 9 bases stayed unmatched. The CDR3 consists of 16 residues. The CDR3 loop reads CASSLFPWTRPYEQYF. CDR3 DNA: TGTGCCAGCAGCTTATTCCCCTGGACTAGACCCTACGAGCAGTACTTC.

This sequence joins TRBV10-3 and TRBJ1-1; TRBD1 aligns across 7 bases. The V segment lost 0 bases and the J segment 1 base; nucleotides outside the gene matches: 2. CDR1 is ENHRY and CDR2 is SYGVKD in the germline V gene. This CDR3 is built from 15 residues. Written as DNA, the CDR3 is TGTGCCATCAGTGAGTCGACAGGGAGGAACACTGAAGCTTTCTTT. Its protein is CAISESTGRNTEAFF.

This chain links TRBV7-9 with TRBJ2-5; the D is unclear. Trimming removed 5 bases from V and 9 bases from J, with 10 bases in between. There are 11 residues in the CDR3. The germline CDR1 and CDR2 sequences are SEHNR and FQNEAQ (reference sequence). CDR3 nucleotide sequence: TGTGCCAGCAGCCTAAGTTGGGCCCAGTACTTC. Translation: CASSLSWAQYF.